These T cell receptor beta chains were read from a single sample in a study of T cells in localized non-small cell lung cancer. TCRdb's table, derived via immunoSEQ multiplex PCR, lists solely in-frame clones and lacks some. The sample lists about 970 clones, less than 25% occurring once. Sequenced here: lung tumor tissue, sampled before any cancer treatment. Receptors originate from a woman aged 35 to 70 with stage I squamous cell lung carcinoma. Each CDR3 is given with its conserved first and last residue. The order of the fields is J gene, D gene, clone size, V gene, CDR3 protein, CDR3 DNA. The D gene is left open where the match is weak. Rows give clone size only sometimes, using once, few, many, or a class for an expanded clone.

TRBJ2-1	TRBD2	-	TRBV28	CASSVHRSGQNEQFF	TGTGCCAGCAGTGTCCATCGTAGCGGGCAGAATGAGCAGTTCTTC
TRBJ2-2	TRBD2	-	TRBV6-1	CASSEVGLAATRELFF	TGTGCCAGCAGTGAAGTGGGGCTAGCGGCGACTAGGGAGCTGTTTTTT
TRBJ1-6	TRBD1	-	TRBV28	CASNRGLRRSPLHF	TGTGCCAGCAACAGGGGCCTCCGCCGTTCACCCCTCCACTTT
TRBJ2-3	-	-	TRBV28	CASSRFTDTQYF	TGTGCCAGCTCGCGTTTCACAGATACGCAGTATTTT
TRBJ2-2	-	few	TRBV15	CATSRDLNTGELFF	TGTGCCACCAGCCGGGACCTAAACACCGGGGAGCTGTTTTTT
TRBJ1-1	TRBD1	-	TRBV28	CASSSLTGANTEAFF	TGTGCCAGCAGTTCCCTGACAGGGGCGAACACTGAAGCTTTCTTT
TRBJ2-5	-	few	TRBV28	CASSVLRDTQETQYF	TGTGCCAGCAGTGTCCTCCGGGACACCCAAGAGACCCAGTACTTC
TRBJ2-1	TRBD1	large	TRBV6-8	CASTPGQGARNEQFF	TGTGCCAGCACCCCGGGACAGGGGGCCCGCAATGAGCAGTTCTTC
TRBJ2-1	TRBD1	few	TRBV6-8	CANGQGYNEQFF	TGTGCCAACGGACAGGGGTACAATGAGCAGTTCTTC
TRBJ2-7	TRBD1	-	TRBV27	CASSPERGQGYEQYF	TGTGCCAGCAGTCCGGAGAGGGGGCAGGGGTACGAGCAGTACTTC
TRBJ2-7	-	-	TRBV6-8	CASSNAGSSYEQYF	TGTGCCAGCTCAAACGCGGGCAGCTCCTACGAGCAGTACTTC
TRBJ2-2	TRBD2	-	TRBV14	CASSQELAGVSGELFF	TGTGCCAGCAGCCAAGAATTAGCGGGAGTGAGCGGGGAGCTGTTTTTT
TRBJ2-2	-	few	TRBV30	CAWNPGNTGELFF	TGTGCCTGGAATCCAGGGAATACCGGGGAGCTGTTTTTT
TRBJ1-2	-	medium-sized	TRBV11-3	CASSFQQGQFNYGYTF	TGTGCCAGCAGCTTCCAACAGGGTCAATTCAACTATGGCTACACCTTC
TRBJ1-4	-	-	TRBV11-3	CASSLSRQEEKLFF	TGTGCCAGCAGCTTATCGAGACAGGAGGAAAAACTGTTTTTT
TRBJ2-7	TRBD2	medium-sized	TRBV11-3	CASSIRTSMSFYEQYF	TGTGCCAGCAGCATCCGGACTAGTATGTCGTTCTACGAGCAGTACTTC
TRBJ2-3	-	-	TRBV7-1	CASSLTPHLAESTDTQYF	TGTGCCAGCAGCTTAACCCCCCACCTGGCGGAGAGCACAGATACGCAGTATTTT
TRBJ1-1	-	-	TRBV28	CASSLSFEGTEAFF	TGTGCCAGCAGTTTGTCCTTCGAGGGGACTGAAGCTTTCTTT
TRBJ2-2	TRBD1	few	TRBV28	CASIQGQITGELFF	TGTGCCAGCATCCAGGGACAGATCACCGGGGAGCTGTTTTTT
TRBJ1-1	-	large	TRBV28	CASSLLGNTEAFF	TGTGCCAGCAGTTTATTGGGAAACACTGAAGCTTTCTTT
TRBJ1-4	-	-	TRBV11-3	CASSLDLAGRSEKLFF	TGTGCCAGCAGCTTAGATTTGGCAGGGAGGAGTGAAAAACTGTTTTTT
TRBJ2-1	TRBD2	few	TRBV11-3	CASSPSGSGRVGEQFF	TGTGCCAGCAGCCCGAGCGGGAGCGGGAGGGTGGGTGAGCAGTTCTTC
TRBJ1-5	TRBD1	few	TRBV28	CASGGDRGLDQPQHF	TGTGCCAGCGGGGGGGACAGGGGCTTGGATCAGCCCCAGCATTTT
TRBJ2-1	-	-	TRBV9	CASSVGGRSSNEQFF	TGTGCCAGCAGCGTAGGAGGCCGCTCCAGCAATGAGCAGTTCTTC
TRBJ2-1	TRBD2	medium-sized	TRBV11-3	CASSPIAGGSVNEQFF	TGTGCCAGCAGCCCGATAGCGGGAGGTTCGGTCAATGAGCAGTTCTTC
TRBJ2-1	-	-	TRBV5-1	CASSSGQNYNEQFF	TGCGCCAGCAGCTCCGGACAGAATTACAATGAGCAGTTCTTC
TRBJ2-1	TRBD2	-	TRBV6-8	CASSREGLAAYNEQFF	TGTGCCAGCAGTAGGGAGGGACTAGCTGCCTACAATGAGCAGTTCTTC
TRBJ1-5	-	-	TRBV30	CAWSVPGSNQPQHF	TGTGCCTGGAGTGTCCCGGGGAGCAATCAGCCCCAGCATTTT
TRBJ1-2	-	few	TRBV6-7	CASSSLDGYTF	TGTGCCAGCAGTTCCCTGGACGGCTACACCTTC
TRBJ1-2	TRBD1	few	TRBV19	CASSKQGNYGYTF	TGTGCCAGTAGTAAACAGGGGAACTATGGCTACACCTTC
TRBJ2-3	-	-	TRBV30	CAWRTVRKQYF	TGTGCCTGGAGGACAGTCCGTAAGCAGTATTTT
TRBJ2-6	-	-	TRBV28	CASSFGSPLSGANVLTF	TGTGCCAGCAGTTTTGGGAGTCCTCTTTCTGGGGCCAACGTCCTGACTTTC
TRBJ1-4	TRBD1	-	TRBV11-3	CASSPDRGTNEKLFF	TGTGCCAGCAGCCCTGACAGGGGAACTAATGAAAAACTGTTTTTT
TRBJ2-1	TRBD1	-	TRBV10-2	CASKRQGAFNEQFF	TGCGCCAGCAAGAGACAGGGGGCATTCAATGAGCAGTTCTTC
TRBJ2-2	-	-	TRBV29-1	CSAALQGDAGELFF	TGCAGCGCCGCCCTCCAGGGAGATGCTGGGGAGCTGTTTTTT
TRBJ2-5	TRBD1	large	TRBV9	CASSVDRGKETQYF	TGTGCCAGCAGCGTCGACAGGGGGAAAGAGACCCAGTACTTC
TRBJ2-6	-	-	TRBV5-1	CASSLLASGANVLTF	TGCGCCAGCAGCTTGTTGGCTTCTGGGGCCAACGTCCTGACTTTC
TRBJ2-7	TRBD1	few	TRBV29-1	CSVASGTGTYEQYF	TGCAGCGTCGCCTCCGGGACAGGGACCTACGAGCAGTACTTC
TRBJ2-5	TRBD1	medium-sized	TRBV11-3	CASRLHGQGQETQYF	TGTGCCAGCAGGCTACACGGACAGGGCCAAGAGACCCAGTACTTC
TRBJ1-2	TRBD1	-	TRBV28	CASSRTGGDYGYTF	TGTGCCAGCAGCCGAACAGGGGGAGACTATGGCTACACCTTC
TRBJ2-6	-	few	TRBV5-1	CASSLSGGANVLTF	TGCGCCAGCAGCCTCTCGGGCGGGGCCAACGTCCTGACTTTC
TRBJ1-3	TRBD1	-	TRBV9	CASSVRTGEDGNTIYF	TGTGCCAGCAGCGTCAGGACAGGGGAAGATGGAAACACCATATATTTT
TRBJ1-1	TRBD1	-	TRBV9	CASSAEGAGAEAFF	TGTGCCAGCAGTGCGGAGGGGGCGGGAGCTGAAGCTTTCTTT
TRBJ1-1	-	few	TRBV19	CASRRDGSKNAFF	TGTGCCAGTAGGAGGGACGGCTCGAAGAATGCTTTCTTT
TRBJ1-2	-	medium-sized	TRBV6-8	CASSEPGFYGYTF	TGTGCCAGCAGTGAGCCAGGATTCTATGGCTACACCTTC
TRBJ2-5	-	few	TRBV9	CASSVGVSHQETQYF	TGTGCCAGCAGCGTTGGCGTTTCTCACCAAGAGACCCAGTACTTC